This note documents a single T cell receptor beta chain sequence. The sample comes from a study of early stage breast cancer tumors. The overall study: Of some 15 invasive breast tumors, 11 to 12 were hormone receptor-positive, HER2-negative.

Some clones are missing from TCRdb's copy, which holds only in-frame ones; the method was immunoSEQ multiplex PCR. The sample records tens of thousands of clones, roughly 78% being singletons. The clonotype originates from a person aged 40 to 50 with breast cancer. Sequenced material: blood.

Here the CDR3 reads CASSLGLGYEQYF. In nucleotides, the CDR3 is TGTGCCAGCAGCTTGGGGTTGGGGTACGAGCAGTACTTC. The chain has TRBV5-4 and TRBJ2-7, with no clear D. Per the germline V gene, CDR1 is SGHNT and CDR2 is YYREEE (reference sequence). The CDR3 is made up of 13 amino acids. V shed 0 bases and J shed 4 bases, with 8 bases lying between them. Looking up the rest from reference TRBV5-4 and TRBJ2-7 gives the full variable domain: ETGVTQSPTHLIKTRGQQVTLRCSSQSGHNTVSWYQQALGQGPQFIFQYYREEENGRGNFPPRFSGLQFPNYSSELNVNALELDDSALYLCASSLGLGYEQYFGPGTRLTVT.